Below, 3 T cell receptor beta chains from the same sample are listed, as sequenced in a study of OX40 agonist ivuxolimab in advanced cancers. The repertoire was sequenced with immunoSEQ multiplex PCR; TCRdb's copy has only in-frame clones and lacks some. In the table there are about 76,000 clones, roughly 86% of which are singletons. The sample was CD4+ or CD8+ T cells sorted from blood, taken in a trial of the OX40 agonist ivuxolimab. These receptors all come from an adult with an advanced solid tumor such as melanoma, head and neck, liver or kidney cancer.

This chain uses TRBV15 with TRBJ2-7; TRBD1 might be the D (5 bases). The CDR3 runs 14 residues. Germline CDR1 LNHNV, CDR2 YYDKDF (reference sequence). V was trimmed by 3 bases and J by 5 bases, leaving 14 bases between them. The CDR3 sequence is CATSRATGFHEQYF. As DNA, the CDR3 is TGTGCCACCAGCAGGGCAACAGGTTTCCACGAGCAGTACTTC. The full variable domain, rest sourced from reference TRBV15 and TRBJ2-7, is DAMVIQNPRYQVTQFGKPVTLSCSQTLNHNVMYWYQQKSSQAPKLLFHYYDKDFNNEADTPDNFQSRRPNTSFCFLDIRSPGLGDTAMYLCATSRATGFHEQYFGPGTRLTVT.

The rearrangement joins TRBV6-5 to TRBJ2-7; 8 positions match TRBD2. Germline CDR1 and CDR2: MNHEY and SVGAGI. With 6 bases clipped from V and 5 bases from J, the junction kept 6 bases outside the gene matches. The CDR3 contains 13 residues. The CDR3 DNA follows: TGTGCCAGCAGCATGCGGGGGGACGACGAGCAGTACGTC. Protein product: CASSMRGDDEQYV.

The chain carries TRBV6-5 and TRBJ2-2; 8 bases agree with TRBD2. The CDR3 is made up of 15 amino acids. Germline CDR1 reads MNHEY; CDR2 reads SVGAGI. V gave up 7 bases and J gave up 6 bases; unmatched junction bases: 10. The CDR3: CASTRGGGASGELFF. CDR3 in DNA: TGTGCCAGCACCCGGGGGGGCGGGGCGTCCGGGGAGCTGTTTTTT.